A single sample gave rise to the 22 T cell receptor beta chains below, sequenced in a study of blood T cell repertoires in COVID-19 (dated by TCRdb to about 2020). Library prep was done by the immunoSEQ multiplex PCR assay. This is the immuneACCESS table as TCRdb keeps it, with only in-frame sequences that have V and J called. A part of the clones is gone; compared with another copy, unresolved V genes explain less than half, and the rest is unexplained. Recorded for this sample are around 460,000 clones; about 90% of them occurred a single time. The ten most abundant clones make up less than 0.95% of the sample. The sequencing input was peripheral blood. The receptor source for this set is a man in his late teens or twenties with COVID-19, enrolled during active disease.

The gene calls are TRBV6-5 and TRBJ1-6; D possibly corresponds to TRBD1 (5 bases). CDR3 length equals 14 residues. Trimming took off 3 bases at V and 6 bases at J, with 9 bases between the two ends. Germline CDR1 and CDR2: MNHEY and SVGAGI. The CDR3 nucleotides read TGTGCCAGCAGTTATCGGACACCTAATTCACCCCTCCACTTT. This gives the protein CASSYRTPNSPLHF.

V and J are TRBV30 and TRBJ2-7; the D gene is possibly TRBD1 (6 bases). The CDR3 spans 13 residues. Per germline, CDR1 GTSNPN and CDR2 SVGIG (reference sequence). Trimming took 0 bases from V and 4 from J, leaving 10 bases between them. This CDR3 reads CAWSVGQLYEQYF. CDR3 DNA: TGTGCCTGGAGTGTAGGACAGTTGTACGAGCAGTACTTC.

In DNA form, the CDR3 reads TGTGCCAGCAAACGGGAGGGCCTGCAGTTCTTC. It is translated as CASKREGLQFF. This sequence joins TRBV6-6 and TRBJ2-1; TRBD2 agrees at 8 bases. This CDR3 contains 11 residues. Germline CDR1 and CDR2: MNHNY and SVGAGI (reference sequence). V lost 7 bases to trimming and J lost 12 bases; unmatched junction nucleotides: 5.

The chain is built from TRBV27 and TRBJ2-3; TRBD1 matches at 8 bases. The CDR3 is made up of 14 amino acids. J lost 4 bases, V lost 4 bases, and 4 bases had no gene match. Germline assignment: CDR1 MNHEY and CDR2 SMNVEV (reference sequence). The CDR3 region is CASSSRQGSDTQYF. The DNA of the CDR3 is TGTGCCAGCAGTTCAAGACAGGGGTCAGATACGCAGTATTTT.

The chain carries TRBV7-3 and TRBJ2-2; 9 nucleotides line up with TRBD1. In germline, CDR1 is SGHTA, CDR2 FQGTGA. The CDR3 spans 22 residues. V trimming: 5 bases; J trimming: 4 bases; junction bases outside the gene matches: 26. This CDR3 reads CASSIPPGQGSNLFPSTGELFF. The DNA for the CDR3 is TGTGCCAGCAGCATACCCCCGGGACAGGGATCCAACCTCTTCCCATCCACCGGGGAGCTGTTTTTT.

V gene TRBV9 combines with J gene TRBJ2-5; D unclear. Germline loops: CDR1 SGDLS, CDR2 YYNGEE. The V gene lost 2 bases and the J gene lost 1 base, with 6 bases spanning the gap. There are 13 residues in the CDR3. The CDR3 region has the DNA TGTGCCAGCAGCGTTACTTCCCAAGAGACCCAGTACTTC. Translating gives CASSVTSQETQYF.

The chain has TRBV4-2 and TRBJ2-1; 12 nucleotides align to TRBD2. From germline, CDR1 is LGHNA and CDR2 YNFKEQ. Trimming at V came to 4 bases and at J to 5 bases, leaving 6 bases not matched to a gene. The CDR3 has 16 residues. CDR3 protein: CASSPGGLAGNNEQFF. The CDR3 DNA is TGTGCCAGCAGCCCTGGAGGACTAGCGGGGAACAATGAGCAGTTCTTC.

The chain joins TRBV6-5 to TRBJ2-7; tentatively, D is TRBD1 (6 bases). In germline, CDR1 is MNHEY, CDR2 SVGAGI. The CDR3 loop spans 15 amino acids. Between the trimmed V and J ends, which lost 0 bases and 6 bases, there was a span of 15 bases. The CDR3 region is CASSYSIIQGGEQYF. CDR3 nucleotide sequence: TGTGCCAGCAGTTACTCGATAATACAGGGCGGCGAGCAGTACTTC.

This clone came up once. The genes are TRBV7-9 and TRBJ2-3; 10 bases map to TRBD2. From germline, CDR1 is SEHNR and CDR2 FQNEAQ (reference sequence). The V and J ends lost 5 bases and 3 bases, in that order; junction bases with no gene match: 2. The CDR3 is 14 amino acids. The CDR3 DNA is TGTGCCAGCAGCCCAGCGGGAGGGACAGATACGCAGTATTTT. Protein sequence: CASSPAGGTDTQYF.

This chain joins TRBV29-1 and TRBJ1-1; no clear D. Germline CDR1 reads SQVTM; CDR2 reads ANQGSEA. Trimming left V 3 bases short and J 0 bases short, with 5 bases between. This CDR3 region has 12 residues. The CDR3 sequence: CSVDNMNTEAFF. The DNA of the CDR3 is TGCAGCGTTGACAACATGAACACTGAAGCTTTCTTT.

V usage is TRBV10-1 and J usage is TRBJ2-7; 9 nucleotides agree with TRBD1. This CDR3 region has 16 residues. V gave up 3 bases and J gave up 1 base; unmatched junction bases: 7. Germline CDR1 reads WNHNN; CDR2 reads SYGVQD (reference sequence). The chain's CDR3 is CASSDSGQGMSYEQYF. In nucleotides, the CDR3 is TGCGCCAGCAGTGACTCCGGACAGGGGATGTCCTACGAGCAGTACTTC.

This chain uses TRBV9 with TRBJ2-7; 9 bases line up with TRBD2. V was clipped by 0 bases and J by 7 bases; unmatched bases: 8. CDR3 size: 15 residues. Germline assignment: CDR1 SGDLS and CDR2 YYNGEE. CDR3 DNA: TGTGCCAGCAGCGTAGAGCTAGCGGGGCCTGGAGAGCAGTACTTC. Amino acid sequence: CASSVELAGPGEQYF.

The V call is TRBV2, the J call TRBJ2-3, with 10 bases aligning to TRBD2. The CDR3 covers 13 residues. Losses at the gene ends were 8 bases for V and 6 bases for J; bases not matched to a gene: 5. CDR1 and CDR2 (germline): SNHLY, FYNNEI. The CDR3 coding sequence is TGTGCCAGCGTACTAGCGGGGACCGATACGCAGTATTTT. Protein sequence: CASVLAGTDTQYF.

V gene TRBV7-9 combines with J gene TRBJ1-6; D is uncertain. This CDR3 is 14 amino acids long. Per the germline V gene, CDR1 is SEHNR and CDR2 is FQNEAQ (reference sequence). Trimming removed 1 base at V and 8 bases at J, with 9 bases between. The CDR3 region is CASSLGSDYSPLHF. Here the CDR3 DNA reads TGTGCCAGCAGCTTAGGGTCCGACTATTCACCCCTCCACTTT.

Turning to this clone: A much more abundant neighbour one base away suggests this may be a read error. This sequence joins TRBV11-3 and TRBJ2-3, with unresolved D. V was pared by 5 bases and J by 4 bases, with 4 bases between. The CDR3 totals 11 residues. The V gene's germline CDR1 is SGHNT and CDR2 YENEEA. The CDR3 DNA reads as TGTGCCAGCAGCCAATCAGATACGCAGTATTTT. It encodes CASSQSDTQYF.

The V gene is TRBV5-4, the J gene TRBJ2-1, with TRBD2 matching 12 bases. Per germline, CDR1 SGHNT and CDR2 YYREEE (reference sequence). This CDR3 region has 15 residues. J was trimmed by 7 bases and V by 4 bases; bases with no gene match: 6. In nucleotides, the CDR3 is TGTGCCAGCAGCAAGACTAGCGGGAGTGGAAATGAGCAGTTCTTC. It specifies CASSKTSGSGNEQFF.

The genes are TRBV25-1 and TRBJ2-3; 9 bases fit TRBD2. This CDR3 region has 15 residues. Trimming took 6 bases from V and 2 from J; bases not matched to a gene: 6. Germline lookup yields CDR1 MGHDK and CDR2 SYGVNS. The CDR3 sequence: CASSILAGNTDTQYF. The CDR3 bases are TGTGCCAGCAGCATCCTAGCGGGGAACACAGATACGCAGTATTTT.

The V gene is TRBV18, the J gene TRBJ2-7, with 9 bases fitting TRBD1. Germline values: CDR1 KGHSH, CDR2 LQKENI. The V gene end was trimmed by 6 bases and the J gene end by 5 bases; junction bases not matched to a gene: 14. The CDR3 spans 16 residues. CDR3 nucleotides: TGTGCCAGCTCTCAATATCTCTGGGACAGGGTCCACGAGCAGTACTTC. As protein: CASSQYLWDRVHEQYF.

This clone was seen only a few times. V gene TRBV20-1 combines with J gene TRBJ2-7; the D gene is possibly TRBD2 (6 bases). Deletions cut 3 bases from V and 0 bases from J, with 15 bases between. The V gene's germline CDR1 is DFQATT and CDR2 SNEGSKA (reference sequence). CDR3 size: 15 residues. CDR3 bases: TGCAGTGCTAGTTTTGTGGGGGGTGCCTCCTACGAGCAGTACTTC. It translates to CSASFVGGASYEQYF.

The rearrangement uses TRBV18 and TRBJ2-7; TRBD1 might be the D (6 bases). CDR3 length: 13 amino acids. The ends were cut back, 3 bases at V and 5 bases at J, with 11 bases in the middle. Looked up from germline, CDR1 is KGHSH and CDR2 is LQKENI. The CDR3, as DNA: TGTGCCAGCTCACCGGCGGCAGGGGACGAGCAGTACTTC. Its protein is CASSPAAGDEQYF.

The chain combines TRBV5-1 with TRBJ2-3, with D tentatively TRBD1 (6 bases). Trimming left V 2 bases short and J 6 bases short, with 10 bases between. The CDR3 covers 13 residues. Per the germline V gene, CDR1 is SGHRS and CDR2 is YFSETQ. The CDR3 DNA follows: TGCGCCAGCAGCTTTACAGGGACGGATACGCAGTATTTT. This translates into CASSFTGTDTQYF.

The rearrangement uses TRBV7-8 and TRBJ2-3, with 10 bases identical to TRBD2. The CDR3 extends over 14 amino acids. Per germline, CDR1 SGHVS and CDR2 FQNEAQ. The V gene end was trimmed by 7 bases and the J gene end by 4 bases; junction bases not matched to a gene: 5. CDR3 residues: CASTLAGGSDTQYF. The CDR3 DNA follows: TGTGCCAGCACTTTAGCGGGGGGATCAGATACGCAGTATTTT. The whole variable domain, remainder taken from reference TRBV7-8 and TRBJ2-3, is GAGVSQSPRYKVAKRGQDVALRCDPISGHVSLFWYQQALGQGPEFLTYFQNEAQLDKSGLPSDRFFAERPEGSVSTLKIQRTQQEDSAVYLCASTLAGGSDTQYFGPGTRLTVL.